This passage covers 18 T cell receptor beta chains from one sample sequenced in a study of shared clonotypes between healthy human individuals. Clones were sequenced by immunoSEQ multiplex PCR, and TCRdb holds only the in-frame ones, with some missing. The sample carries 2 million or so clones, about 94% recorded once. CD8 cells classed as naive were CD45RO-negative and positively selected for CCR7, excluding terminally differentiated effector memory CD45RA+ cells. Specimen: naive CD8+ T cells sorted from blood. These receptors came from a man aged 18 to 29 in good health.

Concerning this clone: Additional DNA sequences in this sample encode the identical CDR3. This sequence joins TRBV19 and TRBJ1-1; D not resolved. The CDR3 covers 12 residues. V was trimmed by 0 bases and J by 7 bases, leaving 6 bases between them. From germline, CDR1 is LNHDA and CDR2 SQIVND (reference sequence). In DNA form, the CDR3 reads TGTGCCAGTAGTATAGAGGGGAATGAAGCTTTCTTT. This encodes CASSIEGNEAFF.

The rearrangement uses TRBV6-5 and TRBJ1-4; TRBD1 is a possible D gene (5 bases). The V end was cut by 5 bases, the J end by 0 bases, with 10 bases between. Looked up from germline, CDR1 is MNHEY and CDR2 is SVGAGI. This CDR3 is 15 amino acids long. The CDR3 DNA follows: TGTGCCAGCAGTCCAGAGACAGCAACTAATGAAAAACTGTTTTTT. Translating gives CASSPETATNEKLFF.

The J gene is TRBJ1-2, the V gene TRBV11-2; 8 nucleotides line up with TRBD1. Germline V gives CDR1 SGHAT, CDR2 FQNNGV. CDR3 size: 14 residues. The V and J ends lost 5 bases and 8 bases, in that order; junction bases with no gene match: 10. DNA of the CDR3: TGTGCCAGCAGCGTCGGACAGGGAAAGTGGGGCTACACCTTC. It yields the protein CASSVGQGKWGYTF. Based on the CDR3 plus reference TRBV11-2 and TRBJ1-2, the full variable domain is EAGVAQSPRYKIIEKRQSVAFWCNPISGHATLYWYQQILGQGPKLLIQFQNNGVVDDSQLPKDRFSAERLKGVDSTLKIQPAKLEDSAVYLCASSVGQGKWGYTFGSGTRLTVV.

The DNA for the CDR3 is TGCGCCAGCAGTAAAAACACCGGGGAGCTGTTTTTT. As protein: CASSKNTGELFF. The rearrangement uses TRBV10-2 and TRBJ2-2; D is unclear. CDR1 WSHSY and CDR2 SAAADI come from the germline V gene. V dropped 5 bases and J dropped 2 bases, with 3 bases sitting between them. The CDR3 sequence is 12 residues long.

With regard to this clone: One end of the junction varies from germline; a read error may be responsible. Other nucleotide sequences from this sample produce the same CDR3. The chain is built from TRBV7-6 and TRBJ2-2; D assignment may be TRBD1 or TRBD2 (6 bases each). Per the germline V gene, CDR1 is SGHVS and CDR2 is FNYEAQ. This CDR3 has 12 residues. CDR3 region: CASSSGAGELFF. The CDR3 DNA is TGTGCCAGCAGCTCGGGGGCCGGAGAGCTGTTTTTT.

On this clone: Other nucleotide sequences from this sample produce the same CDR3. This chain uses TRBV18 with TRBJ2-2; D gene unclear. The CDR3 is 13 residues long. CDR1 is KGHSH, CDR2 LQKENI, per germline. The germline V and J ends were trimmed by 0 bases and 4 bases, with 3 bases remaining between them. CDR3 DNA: TGTGCCAGCTCACCACCGCCCACCGGGGAGCTGTTTTTT. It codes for CASSPPPTGELFF.

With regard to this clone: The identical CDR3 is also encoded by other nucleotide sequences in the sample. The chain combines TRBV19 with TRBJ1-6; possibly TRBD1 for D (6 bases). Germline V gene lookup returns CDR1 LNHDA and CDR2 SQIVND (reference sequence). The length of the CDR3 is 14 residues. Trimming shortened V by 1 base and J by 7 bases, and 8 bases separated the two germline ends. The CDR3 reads CASSIGTGNSPLHF. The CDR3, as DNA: TGTGCCAGTAGTATAGGCACAGGGAATTCACCCCTCCACTTT.

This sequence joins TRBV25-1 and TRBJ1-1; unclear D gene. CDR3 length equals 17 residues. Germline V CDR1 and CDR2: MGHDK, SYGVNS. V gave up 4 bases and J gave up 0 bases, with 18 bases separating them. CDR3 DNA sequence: TGTGCCAGCAGTGTTCCCGTTGGCTCCGGGATGAACACTGAAGCTTTCTTT. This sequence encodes CASSVPVGSGMNTEAFF.

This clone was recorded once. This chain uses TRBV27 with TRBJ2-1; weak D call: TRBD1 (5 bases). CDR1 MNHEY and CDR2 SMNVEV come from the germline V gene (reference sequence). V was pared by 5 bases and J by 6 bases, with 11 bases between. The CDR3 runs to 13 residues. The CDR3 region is CASSPNTGNEQFF. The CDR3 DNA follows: TGTGCCAGCAGTCCTAATACAGGCAATGAGCAGTTCTTC.

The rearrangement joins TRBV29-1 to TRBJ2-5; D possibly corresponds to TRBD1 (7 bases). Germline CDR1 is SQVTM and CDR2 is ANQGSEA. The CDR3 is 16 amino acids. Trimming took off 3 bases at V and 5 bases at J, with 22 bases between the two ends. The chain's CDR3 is CSVDPGGRGLEETQYF. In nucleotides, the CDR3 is TGCAGCGTTGACCCCGGGGGTAGGGGGCTCGAGGAGACCCAGTACTTC.

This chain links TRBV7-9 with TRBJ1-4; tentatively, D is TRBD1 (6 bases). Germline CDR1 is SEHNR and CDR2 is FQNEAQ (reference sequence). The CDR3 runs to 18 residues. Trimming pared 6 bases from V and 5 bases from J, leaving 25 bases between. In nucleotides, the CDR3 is TGTGCCAGCAGATTTGGCCCCGCCACAGGGCTGGAGAATGAAAAACTGTTTTTT. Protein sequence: CASRFGPATGLENEKLFF.

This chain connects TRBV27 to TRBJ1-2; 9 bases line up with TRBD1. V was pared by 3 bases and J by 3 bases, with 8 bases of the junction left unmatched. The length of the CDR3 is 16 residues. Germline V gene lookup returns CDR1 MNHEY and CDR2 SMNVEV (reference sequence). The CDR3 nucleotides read TGTGCCAGCAGTTTGCTCGGGACAGGGTTGGACTATGGCTACACCTTC. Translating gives CASSLLGTGLDYGYTF.

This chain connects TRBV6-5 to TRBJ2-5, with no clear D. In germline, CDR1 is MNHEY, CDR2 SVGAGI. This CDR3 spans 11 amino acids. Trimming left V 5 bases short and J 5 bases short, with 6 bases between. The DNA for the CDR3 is TGTGCCAGCAGTCTCAGGGAGACCCAGTACTTC. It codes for CASSLRETQYF.

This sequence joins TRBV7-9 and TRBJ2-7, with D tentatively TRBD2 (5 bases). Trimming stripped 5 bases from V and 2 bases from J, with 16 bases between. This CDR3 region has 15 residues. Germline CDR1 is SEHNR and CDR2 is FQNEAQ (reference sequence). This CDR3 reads CASSPRSGAPYEQYF. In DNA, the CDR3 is TGTGCCAGCAGCCCGCGAAGCGGAGCCCCCTACGAGCAGTACTTC.

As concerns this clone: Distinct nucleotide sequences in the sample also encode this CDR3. CDR3 nucleotide sequence: TGTGCCAGCAGCTTAATGTCCTACGAGCAGTACTTC. This codes for CASSLMSYEQYF. V is TRBV5-6 and J is TRBJ2-7; no clear D. The germline gives CDR1 SGHDT, CDR2 YYEEEE. The V gene lost 2 bases and the J gene lost 1 base, with 4 bases spanning the gap. This CDR3 region has 12 residues.

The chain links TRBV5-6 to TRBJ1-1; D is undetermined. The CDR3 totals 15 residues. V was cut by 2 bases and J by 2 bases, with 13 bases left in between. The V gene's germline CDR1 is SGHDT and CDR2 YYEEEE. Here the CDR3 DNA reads TGTGCCAGCAGCTTTTACACGGGGATCAACACTGAAGCTTTCTTT. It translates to CASSFYTGINTEAFF.

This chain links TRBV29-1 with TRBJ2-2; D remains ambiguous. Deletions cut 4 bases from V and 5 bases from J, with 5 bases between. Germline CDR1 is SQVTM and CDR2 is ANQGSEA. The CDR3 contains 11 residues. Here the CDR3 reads CSVVTTGELFF. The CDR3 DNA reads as TGCAGCGTTGTCACGACCGGGGAGCTGTTTTTT.

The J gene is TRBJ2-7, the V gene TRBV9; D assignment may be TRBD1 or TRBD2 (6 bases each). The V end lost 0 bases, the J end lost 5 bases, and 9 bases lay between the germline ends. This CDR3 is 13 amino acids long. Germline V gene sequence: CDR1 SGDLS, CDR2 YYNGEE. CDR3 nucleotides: TGTGCCAGCAGCGTAGGGGGGGCAGACGAGCAGTACTTC. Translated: CASSVGGADEQYF. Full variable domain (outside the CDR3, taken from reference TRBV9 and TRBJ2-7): DSGVTQTPKHLITATGQRVTLRCSPRSGDLSVYWYQQSLDQGLQFLIQYYNGEERAKGNILERFSAQQFPDLHSELNLSSLELGDSALYFCASSVGGADEQYFGPGTRLTVT.